The sequence of this TCR beta chain was determined in a study of T cells after posttransplantation cyclophosphamide. Whole-study findings and limits: Later blood repertoires were often dominated by clones from the donor CD8+ memory compartment. Recipient CMV seropositivity and CMV reactivation strongly tracked TRB clonality. Blood and skin or GI T cell repertoires showed limited TRB overlap.

Control samples came 1 year after myeloablative marrow transplants with methotrexate plus calcineurin inhibitor. Sequenced by immunoSEQ multiplex PCR; TCRdb stores in-frame clones only, minus some. The table shows some 15,000 clones, with roughly 80% occurring only once. Worth noting for this clone: Antigen unknown.

The CDR3 loop spans 18 amino acids. V shed 1 base and J shed 3 bases, with 22 bases lying between them. Germline CDR1 reads LGHNA; CDR2 reads YSLEER. The V and J genes are TRBV4-3 and TRBJ2-7, with a possible D match to TRBD2 (5 bases). The sample was PBMCs, taken nearly 450 days after allogeneic stem cell transplant with calcineurin inhibitor and methotrexate. This receptor was obtained from a male patient between 25 and 39 years old who received an allogeneic stem cell transplant from an unrelated donor, was CMV-positive, and had acute and chronic GVHD. Some T cells may trace back to the graft donor. The CDR3 protein is CASSQGIAGLGVIYEQYF. The CDR3 DNA follows: TGCGCCAGCAGCCAAGGGATCGCGGGTCTCGGCGTTATCTACGAGCAGTACTTC.